What follows is one T cell receptor (beta chain) and its context. What it recognizes is unknown. This entry comes from a study of cytotoxic CD8 clonotypes in ibrutinib-treated CLL. Germline CDR1 is SGHTA and CDR2 is FQGNSA. The CDR3 is 16 residues long. Trimming at V came to 2 bases and at J to 9 bases, leaving 10 bases not matched to a gene. The study's findings and limits: Sampling schedules were unmatched across sustained-remission and progressing patients.

Investigators sought sequencing depths of between 1 in 200,000 and 1 in 1 million T cells. Here immunoSEQ multiplex PCR was the method, and the copy in TCRdb shows in-frame clones only, minus some. The table has roughly 180,000 clones, roughly four fifths seen once. The chain uses TRBV7-2 and TRBJ2-2; 9 bases map to TRBD2. Sequences were derived from PBMCs, sampled after 24 months of ibrutinib treatment. This receptor was identified in a human donor with chronic lymphocytic leukemia. The chain's CDR3 is CASSLLGGGASRELFF. The CDR3 coding sequence is TGTGCCAGCAGCTTATTGGGCGGGGGGGCCAGCCGGGAGCTGTTTTTT.